A single TCR beta chain is shown here with its context. What it recognizes is unknown. A single record per CDR3 protein comes from TCRdb applying MiXCR to the 5' RACE reads. The sample yields fewer than 300,000 distinct CDR3 sequences, roughly 17% seen once. Germline loops: CDR1 MNHNY, CDR2 SVGAGI (reference sequence). V was trimmed by 6 bases and J by 2 bases, leaving 13 bases between them. The CDR3 loop spans 14 amino acids. The data were obtained in a study of T-cell memory formation after mild COVID-19. For the study at large: The two donors had largely donor-specific TCR clusters.

Findings and limits, study-wide: Clones that contracted from day 15 to 85 had balanced CD4/CD8; later expanders were CD4+ biased.

This chain connects TRBV6-6 to TRBJ2-5; D is undetermined. The receptor's source is a man aged 18 to 29 who had mild COVID-19 (a few samples of this study predate the infection). Cell type and time point are not known. Material for sequencing was PBMCs or a T cell subset sorted from them (not recorded which). In nucleotides, the CDR3 is TGTGCCAGCAGCCCTAAGCCGGGTCAAGAGACCCAGTACTTC. Protein: CASSPKPGQETQYF.